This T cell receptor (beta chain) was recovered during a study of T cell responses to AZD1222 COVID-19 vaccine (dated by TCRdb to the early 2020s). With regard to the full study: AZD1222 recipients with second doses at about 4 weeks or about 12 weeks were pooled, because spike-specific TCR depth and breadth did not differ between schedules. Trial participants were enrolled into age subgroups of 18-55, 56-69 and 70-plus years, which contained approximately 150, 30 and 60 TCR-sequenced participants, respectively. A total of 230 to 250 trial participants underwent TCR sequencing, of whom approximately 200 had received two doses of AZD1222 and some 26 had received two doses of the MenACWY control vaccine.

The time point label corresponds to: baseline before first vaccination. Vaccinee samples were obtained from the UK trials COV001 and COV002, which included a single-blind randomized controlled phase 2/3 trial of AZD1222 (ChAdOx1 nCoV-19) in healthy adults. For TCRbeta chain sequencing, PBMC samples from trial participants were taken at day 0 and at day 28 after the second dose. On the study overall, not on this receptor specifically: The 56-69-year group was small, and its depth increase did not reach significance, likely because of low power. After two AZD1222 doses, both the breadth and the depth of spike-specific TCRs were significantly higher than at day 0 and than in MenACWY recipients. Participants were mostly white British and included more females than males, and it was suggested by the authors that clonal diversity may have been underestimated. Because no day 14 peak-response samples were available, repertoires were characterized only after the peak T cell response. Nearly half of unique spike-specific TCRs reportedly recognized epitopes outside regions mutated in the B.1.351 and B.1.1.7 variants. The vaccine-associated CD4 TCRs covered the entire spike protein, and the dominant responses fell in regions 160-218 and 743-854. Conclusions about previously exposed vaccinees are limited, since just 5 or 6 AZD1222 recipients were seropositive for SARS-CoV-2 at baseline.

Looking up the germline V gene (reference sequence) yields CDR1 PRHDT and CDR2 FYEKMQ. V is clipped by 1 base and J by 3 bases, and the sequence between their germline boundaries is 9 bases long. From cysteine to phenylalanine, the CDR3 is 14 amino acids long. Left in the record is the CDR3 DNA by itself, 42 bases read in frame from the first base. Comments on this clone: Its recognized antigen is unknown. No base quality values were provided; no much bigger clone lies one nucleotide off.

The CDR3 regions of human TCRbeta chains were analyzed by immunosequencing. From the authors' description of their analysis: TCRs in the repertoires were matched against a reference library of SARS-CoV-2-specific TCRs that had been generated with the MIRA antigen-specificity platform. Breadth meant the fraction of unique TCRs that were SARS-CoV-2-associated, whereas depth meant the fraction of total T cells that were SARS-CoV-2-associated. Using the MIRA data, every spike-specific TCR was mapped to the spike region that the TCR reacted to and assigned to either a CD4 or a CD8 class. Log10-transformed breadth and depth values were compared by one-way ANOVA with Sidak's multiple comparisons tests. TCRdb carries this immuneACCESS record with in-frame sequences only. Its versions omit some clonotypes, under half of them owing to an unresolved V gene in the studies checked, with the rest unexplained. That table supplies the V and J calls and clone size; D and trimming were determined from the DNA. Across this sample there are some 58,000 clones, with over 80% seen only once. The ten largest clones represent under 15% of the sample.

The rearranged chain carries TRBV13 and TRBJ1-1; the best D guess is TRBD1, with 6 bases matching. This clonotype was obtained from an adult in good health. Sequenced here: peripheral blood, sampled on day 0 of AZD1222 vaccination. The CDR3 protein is CASSLDREDTEAFF. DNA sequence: TGTGCCAGCAGCTTAGACAGGGAGGACACTGAAGCTTTCTTT.